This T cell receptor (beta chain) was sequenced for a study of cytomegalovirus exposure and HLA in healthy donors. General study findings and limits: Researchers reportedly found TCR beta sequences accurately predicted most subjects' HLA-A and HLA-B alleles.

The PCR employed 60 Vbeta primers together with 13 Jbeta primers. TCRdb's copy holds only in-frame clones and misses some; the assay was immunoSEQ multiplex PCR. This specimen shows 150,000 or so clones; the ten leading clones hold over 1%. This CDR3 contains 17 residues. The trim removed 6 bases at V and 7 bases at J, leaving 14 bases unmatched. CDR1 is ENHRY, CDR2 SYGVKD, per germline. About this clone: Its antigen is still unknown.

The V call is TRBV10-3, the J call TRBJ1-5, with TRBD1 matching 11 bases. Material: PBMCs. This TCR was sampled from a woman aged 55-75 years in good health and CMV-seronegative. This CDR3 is CAISLTPLGQGDQPQHF. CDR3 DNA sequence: TGTGCCATCAGCTTAACCCCCTTGGGACAGGGGGACCAGCCCCAGCATTTT.